What follows are 16 T cell receptor beta chains derived from one specimen sequenced in a study of OX40 agonist ivuxolimab in advanced cancers. The protocol was immunoSEQ multiplex PCR, while the TCRdb copy is restricted to in-frame clones and leaves out a portion. The sample records 65,000 to 95,000 clones, roughly nine tenths being singletons. The sequences come from CD4+ or CD8+ T cells sorted from blood, collected in a trial of the OX40 agonist ivuxolimab. The receptors were gathered from an adult with an advanced solid tumor such as melanoma, head and neck, liver or kidney cancer.

The chain has TRBV27 and TRBJ2-3; D perhaps matches TRBD2 (6 bases). Germline V gene sequence: CDR1 MNHEY, CDR2 SMNVEV (reference sequence). The CDR3 length is 15 residues. Trimming removed 3 bases from V and 4 bases from J, with 14 bases in between. CDR3 nucleotides: TGTGCCAGCAGTTTTCGTCTAGCGCCGTCAGATACGCAGTATTTT. Translation: CASSFRLAPSDTQYF.

This chain connects TRBV6-1 to TRBJ1-1, with a possible D match to TRBD1 (6 bases). V was cut by 4 bases and J by 1 base, with 7 bases left in between. This CDR3 contains 13 residues. The germline V gene encodes CDR1 MNHNS and CDR2 SASEGT. The CDR3 loop reads CASSVGQNTEAFF. The CDR3 DNA reads TGTGCCAGCAGTGTGGGACAGAACACTGAAGCTTTCTTT.

The V and J genes are TRBV7-6 and TRBJ2-1; 14 bases map to TRBD2. The CDR3 runs to 16 residues. Per the germline V gene, CDR1 is SGHVS and CDR2 is FNYEAQ. Trimming cost V 5 bases and J 10 bases; bases outside gene matches: 10. In DNA form, the CDR3 reads TGTGCCAGCAGCCGTAGTCCGGGACTAGCGGGAGAGGAGCAGTTCTTC. Translation gives CASSRSPGLAGEEQFF.

In this sample, this clone turned up once. The chain couples TRBV5-6 to TRBJ2-5; 8 nucleotides match TRBD1. CDR3 length equals 14 residues. The ends lost 0 bases at V and 4 bases at J; junction bases unmatched: 2. Germline assignment: CDR1 SGHDT and CDR2 YYEEEE. CDR3 protein: CASSLVQGAETQYF. The DNA of the CDR3 is TGTGCCAGCAGCTTGGTCCAGGGGGCAGAGACCCAGTACTTC.

This clone was detected only once. V gene TRBV27 combines with J gene TRBJ1-4; tentatively, D is TRBD1 (6 bases). The germline V gene encodes CDR1 MNHEY and CDR2 SMNVEV (reference sequence). Trimming left V 4 bases short and J 3 bases short, with 15 bases between. The CDR3 runs 16 residues. The DNA for the CDR3 is TGTGCCAGCAGTTCACAACACAGGGAGTCTAATGAAAAACTGTTTTTT. Translation: CASSSQHRESNEKLFF.

The chain has TRBV28 and TRBJ2-7; 15 bases are a match to TRBD2. V was pared by 5 bases and J by 7 bases, with 6 bases of the junction left unmatched. CDR1 is MDHEN, CDR2 SYDVKM, per germline. This CDR3 is 15 amino acids long. The CDR3 here is CASSTGLAGGWEQYF. The CDR3 DNA follows: TGTGCCAGCAGTACGGGACTAGCGGGAGGTTGGGAGCAGTACTTC.

This rearrangement joins TRBV27 to TRBJ2-3; D call uncertain. The CDR3 length is 14 residues. Trimming cost V 5 bases and J 2 bases, with 11 bases left between them. Germline assignment: CDR1 MNHEY and CDR2 SMNVEV (reference sequence). CDR3 nucleotides: TGTGCCAGCAGTCCCCGACAAGCCACAGATACGCAGTATTTT. It translates to CASSPRQATDTQYF.

This clone was recorded once. This chain links TRBV10-3 with TRBJ2-7; D may correspond to TRBD1 or TRBD2 (5 bases each). The V end lost 4 bases, the J end lost 5 bases, and 9 bases lay between the germline ends. This CDR3 region has 12 residues. Germline CDR1 reads ENHRY; CDR2 reads SYGVKD. CDR3 in DNA: TGTGCCATCAGTGGAGGGGCCGACGAGCAGTACTTC. It encodes CAISGGADEQYF.

The rearrangement joins TRBV19 to TRBJ1-5; D remains unclear. V was trimmed by 3 bases and J by 4 bases, leaving 7 bases between them. CDR3 length equals 13 residues. Germline CDR1 is LNHDA and CDR2 is SQIVND (reference sequence). The CDR3 nucleotides are TGTGCCAGTAGTATTCTGCGAAATCAGCCCCAGCATTTT. It yields the protein CASSILRNQPQHF.

The chain carries TRBV18 and TRBJ2-7; a possible D gene is TRBD1 (6 bases). The CDR3 loop spans 14 amino acids. Between the trimmed V and J ends, which lost 5 bases and 5 bases, there was a span of 16 bases. Germline values: CDR1 KGHSH, CDR2 LQKENI. The CDR3 loop reads CASSARGGRDEQYF. The CDR3, as DNA: TGTGCCAGCTCAGCCAGGGGTGGAAGGGACGAGCAGTACTTC.

The chain employs TRBV7-3 and TRBJ1-3; D is unresolved. V lost 5 bases, J lost 0 bases, and 5 bases lay in between. The germline gives CDR1 SGHTA, CDR2 FQGTGA. The CDR3 spans 13 residues. CDR3 nucleotide sequence: TGTGCCAGCAGCGCCGGCTCTGGAAACACCATATATTTT. The encoded protein is CASSAGSGNTIYF.

This chain joins TRBV28 and TRBJ2-2; the match to TRBD2 covers 7 bases. In germline, CDR1 is MDHEN, CDR2 SYDVKM. V lost 8 bases to trimming and J lost 2 bases; unmatched junction nucleotides: 5. There are 14 residues in the CDR3. The CDR3 sequence: CASYLAANTGELFF. CDR3 bases: TGTGCCAGCTACCTAGCGGCCAACACCGGGGAGCTGTTTTTT.

V is TRBV19 and J is TRBJ2-1; 7 bases align to TRBD1. V shed 6 bases and J 4 bases; nucleotides not matched to a gene: 0. Germline V gives CDR1 LNHDA, CDR2 SQIVND (reference sequence). The CDR3 covers 12 residues. This chain's CDR3 is CASRGQYNEQFF. The CDR3 DNA reads TGTGCCAGTAGGGGACAGTACAATGAGCAGTTCTTC.

The V call is TRBV7-9, the J call TRBJ2-7; a possible D gene is TRBD2 (5 bases). The V end lost 3 bases, the J end lost 4 bases, and 10 bases lay between the germline ends. Germline CDR1 is SEHNR and CDR2 is FQNEAQ (reference sequence). This CDR3 has 13 residues. The CDR3, as DNA: TGTGCCAGCAGCTTTCGGGGTGCTTACGAGCAGTACTTC. Its translation: CASSFRGAYEQYF.

The chain carries TRBV11-3 and TRBJ2-5, with D tentatively TRBD1 or TRBD2 (5 bases each). Per the germline V gene, CDR1 is SGHNT and CDR2 is YENEEA. V dropped 5 bases and J dropped 5 bases, with 18 bases sitting between them. The CDR3 covers 15 residues. The CDR3 reads CASSAGQGRGETQYF. The CDR3 DNA sequence: TGTGCCAGCAGCGCCGGTCAGGGTCGCGGGGAGACCCAGTACTTC.

The chain combines TRBV2 with TRBJ2-1, with 10 bases that match TRBD2. This CDR3 region has 14 residues. The V gene end was trimmed by 6 bases and the J gene end by 7 bases; junction bases not matched to a gene: 6. CDR1 SNHLY and CDR2 FYNNEI come from the germline V gene. The CDR3 nucleotides read TGTGCCAGCAGCGTAGCGGGAGGTTCGAATGAGCAGTTCTTC. Encoded protein: CASSVAGGSNEQFF.